This T cell receptor beta chain was retrieved from a study of T cell changes during pregnancy in multiple sclerosis. Repertoires were generated with immunoSEQ multiplex PCR, while TCRdb's copy carries only in-frame clones and drops some. Altogether some 20,000 clones are present, roughly 90% being singletons, with the ten largest covering around 5%. The starting material was CD8+ T cells from peripheral blood mononuclear cells, obtained in the second trimester of pregnancy. The TCR was taken from a female donor in good health, enrolled as a control in a pregnancy study.

CDR3 sequence reads: CASSLGIWTVPRDGYTF. The CDR3 bases are TGTGCCAGCAGCTTAGGAATCTGGACAGTCCCGAGAGATGGCTACACCTTC. The chain carries TRBV7-8 and TRBJ1-2, with D perhaps TRBD1 (6 bases). CDR3 length: 17 amino acids. CDR1 and CDR2 (germline): SGHVS, FQNEAQ. Deletions cut 1 base from V and 6 bases from J, with 21 bases between.